Shown below are 27 T cell receptor beta chains from a single sample sequenced in a study of cytomegalovirus exposure and HLA in healthy donors. Primers for the PCR totalled 60 Vbeta and 13 Jbeta. Sequencing used immunoSEQ multiplex PCR; TCRdb keeps in-frame clones, though not all of them. The sample has some 170,000 clones, approximately 80% seen once. The sequencing input was PBMCs. The source of these receptors is a man younger than 30 in good health and CMV-seropositive.

This clone has a handful of counts. In DNA form, the CDR3 reads TGTGCCAGCAGCGCCGGGACTAGCGGGTTCAATGAGCAGTTCTTC. This sequence encodes CASSAGTSGFNEQFF. The chain has TRBV5-8 and TRBJ2-1, with 12 nucleotides matching TRBD2. The V and J ends lost 4 bases and 6 bases, in that order; junction bases with no gene match: 5. There are 15 residues in the CDR3. Germline V gene sequence: CDR1 SGHTS, CDR2 YDEGEE.

This sequence joins TRBV6-5 and TRBJ2-3; no reliable D call. The V and J ends lost 0 bases and 4 bases respectively, with 11 bases between them. This CDR3 has 15 amino acids. CDR1 is MNHEY and CDR2 is SVGAGI in the germline V gene. Here the CDR3 reads CASSYSGPGSDTQYF. The CDR3 DNA reads as TGTGCCAGCAGTTACTCAGGTCCAGGTTCAGATACGCAGTATTTT.

The chain combines TRBV19 with TRBJ2-5; 7 bases line up with TRBD2. Germline loops: CDR1 LNHDA, CDR2 SQIVND (reference sequence). Trimming took 9 bases from V and 4 from J; bases not matched to a gene: 11. The CDR3 runs to 14 residues. CDR3 nucleotide sequence: TGTGCCAGCTCGACCGGGAGGATTGGAGAGACCCAGTACTTC. As protein: CASSTGRIGETQYF.

This chain joins TRBV6-5 and TRBJ2-1; D gene unclear. V was clipped by 8 bases and J by 4 bases, with 15 bases between them. Germline V CDR1 and CDR2: MNHEY, SVGAGI. There are 14 residues in the CDR3. The CDR3 DNA reads as TGTGCCAGCCGTTCGGCAGGTGGATACAATGAGCAGTTCTTC. This encodes CASRSAGGYNEQFF.

Here the CDR3 reads CASSGPLHNEQFF. The CDR3 DNA reads as TGTGCCAGCAGTGGCCCATTGCACAATGAGCAGTTCTTC. The gene calls are TRBV27 and TRBJ2-1, with no clear D. CDR1 and CDR2 from the germline V gene are MNHEY and SMNVEV (reference sequence). With 5 bases removed from V and 5 bases from J, the gap between germline ends came to 10 bases. This CDR3 region has 13 residues.

V and J are TRBV5-4 and TRBJ2-7; 8 bases match TRBD1. J gave up 7 bases and V 5 bases, and 11 bases lay outside the gene matches. This CDR3 is 14 amino acids long. Germline CDR1 reads SGHNT; CDR2 reads YYREEE (reference sequence). The CDR3 nucleotides read TGTGCCAGCAGGGACGGGACAGGAGTTGGGGAGCAGTACTTC. This encodes CASRDGTGVGEQYF. Together with reference TRBV5-4 and TRBJ2-7, the CDR3 gives the full variable domain: ETGVTQSPTHLIKTRGQQVTLRCSSQSGHNTVSWYQQALGQGPQFIFQYYREEENGRGNFPPRFSGLQFPNYSSELNVNALELDDSALYLCASRDGTGVGEQYFGPGTRLTVT.

This clone was seen more than once but under ten times. The V and J genes are TRBV28 and TRBJ2-1; D remains unclear. Germline V lookup: CDR1 MDHEN, CDR2 SYDVKM. This CDR3 is built from 11 residues. V was shortened by 6 bases and J by 9 bases, with 9 bases between the two germline ends. The CDR3, as DNA: TGTGCCAGCAGCCTCGGTAGTGAGCAGTTCTTC. This codes for CASSLGSEQFF.

The chain joins TRBV10-1 to TRBJ2-5, with D possibly TRBD1 on 5 matching bases. CDR1 and CDR2 (germline): WNHNN, SYGVQD (reference sequence). Trimming left V 0 bases short and J 4 bases short, with 15 bases between. This CDR3 has 16 residues. CDR3 loop: CASSESTTGGPETQYF. The CDR3 bases are TGCGCCAGCAGTGAGTCGACCACAGGTGGGCCAGAGACCCAGTACTTC.

This chain uses TRBV5-1 with TRBJ2-1; 8 nucleotides match TRBD2. This CDR3 has 15 amino acids. V trimming: 7 bases; J trimming: 4 bases; junction bases outside the gene matches: 10. Germline CDR1 reads SGHRS; CDR2 reads YFSETQ. CDR3 in amino acids: CASGPGLVQYNEQFF. For the CDR3, the DNA is TGCGCCAGCGGCCCGGGACTAGTGCAGTACAATGAGCAGTTCTTC.

V gene TRBV11-2 combines with J gene TRBJ2-5, with 8 bases identical to TRBD2. The CDR3 consists of 12 residues. Germline V gene data show CDR1 as SGHAT and CDR2 as FQNNGV. This CDR3 is CSGGSSQETQYF. In DNA form, the CDR3 reads TGTTCGGGGGGGAGCAGTCAAGAGACCCAGTACTTC.

This clone was recorded only once. The chain joins TRBV5-4 to TRBJ2-7; possible D gene TRBD1, 6 bases. Germline CDR1 reads SGHNT; CDR2 reads YYREEE (reference sequence). CDR3 length equals 13 residues. V was pared by 5 bases and J by 6 bases, with 15 bases between. In DNA, the CDR3 is TGTGCCAGCAGACCGGACAGCGGCCTCGAGCAGTACTTC. Encoded protein: CASRPDSGLEQYF.

Remarks on this clone: Other DNA sequences from this sample encode an identical CDR3 as well. The chain is built from TRBV27 and TRBJ2-1; TRBD1 aligns across 7 bases. The CDR3 is 15 amino acids. Germline lookup yields CDR1 MNHEY and CDR2 SMNVEV (reference sequence). J was trimmed by 0 bases and V by 4 bases; bases with no gene match: 3. CDR3 residues: CASSWDSSSYNEQFF. The CDR3 DNA sequence: TGTGCCAGCAGTTGGGACAGCAGCTCCTACAATGAGCAGTTCTTC.

The chain links TRBV28 to TRBJ1-5; D might be TRBD1 (5 bases). Germline loops: CDR1 MDHEN, CDR2 SYDVKM. The CDR3 contains 17 residues. V lost 4 bases and J 3 bases, leaving 19 bases between the germline ends. The CDR3 sequence: CASSSQQEREHNQPQHF. The CDR3 DNA sequence: TGTGCCAGCAGTTCACAACAGGAACGGGAGCACAATCAGCCCCAGCATTTT. Combining the CDR3 with reference TRBV28 and TRBJ1-5 gives the whole variable domain DVKVTQSSRYLVKRTGEKVFLECVQDMDHENMFWYRQDPGLGLRLIYFSYDVKMKEKGDIPEGYSVSREKKERFSLILESASTNQTSMYLCASSSQQEREHNQPQHFGDGTRLSIL.

This rearrangement joins TRBV10-2 to TRBJ2-7, with 10 nucleotides matching TRBD2. V trimming: 4 bases; J trimming: 3 bases; junction bases outside the gene matches: 12. The CDR3 is 17 amino acids. Germline CDR1 reads WSHSY; CDR2 reads SAAADI. The DNA for the CDR3 is TGCGCCAGCAGTGGGAGTAGCGGGAGGTTTATAGGCTACGAGCAGTACTTC. Amino acid sequence: CASSGSSGRFIGYEQYF.

CDR3 region: CASSLVRGRASYEQYF. The CDR3, as DNA: TGTGCCAGCAGCTTGGTACGCGGGAGGGCCTCCTACGAGCAGTACTTC. The J gene is TRBJ2-7, the V gene TRBV5-4; TRBD2 matches 9 bases. V was pared by 0 bases and J by 0 bases, with 4 bases of the junction left unmatched. The germline CDR1 and CDR2 sequences are SGHNT and YYREEE (reference sequence). CDR3 length: 16 residues.

This sequence joins TRBV13 and TRBJ2-7; D perhaps matches TRBD2 (5 bases). The CDR3 is 14 amino acids. CDR1 and CDR2 (germline): PRHDT, FYEKMQ (reference sequence). Between the trimmed V and J ends, which lost 0 bases and 0 bases, there was a span of 6 bases. CDR3 in amino acids: CASSLGLDSYEQYF. In DNA form, the CDR3 reads TGTGCCAGCAGCTTAGGACTAGACTCCTACGAGCAGTACTTC.

This clone was seen just once. The V gene is TRBV5-1, the J gene TRBJ2-1, with D unresolved. This CDR3 contains 11 residues. Trimming shortened V by 3 bases and J by 9 bases, and 7 bases separated the two germline ends. CDR1 and CDR2 from the germline V gene are SGHRS and YFSETQ. CDR3 coding DNA: TGCGCCAGCAGCTCCCCGGGTGAGCAGTTCTTC. Translated: CASSSPGEQFF.

This rearrangement joins TRBV5-1 to TRBJ2-1; D unresolved. V lost 1 base to trimming and J lost 9 bases, with 8 bases between them. The CDR3 sequence is 12 residues long. The germline V gene encodes CDR1 SGHRS and CDR2 YFSETQ. The CDR3 sequence is CASSLRPGEQFF. The CDR3 DNA is TGCGCCAGCAGCTTGAGGCCGGGTGAGCAGTTCTTC.

The CDR3 sequence is CASSPTPSGRATDTQYF. Here the CDR3 DNA reads TGTGCCAGCAGTCCGACCCCCAGCGGGCGGGCCACAGATACGCAGTATTTT. The chain couples TRBV28 to TRBJ2-3, with TRBD2 as a possible D gene (6 bases). Trimming removed 5 bases from V and 2 bases from J, with 20 bases in between. The CDR3 is made up of 17 amino acids. The germline V gene has CDR1 MDHEN and CDR2 SYDVKM.

Concerning this clone itself: Because it lacks the conserved phenylalanine or tryptophan at the end, this CDR3 is likely a read error. CDR3 sequence: CASSPMDSPLHP. CDR3 sequence (DNA): TGTGCCAGCAGCCCCATGGACTCACCCCTCCACCCT. The chain uses TRBV7-9 and TRBJ1-6; no reliable D call. The germline V and J ends were trimmed by 5 bases and 10 bases, with 9 bases remaining between them. The germline V gene encodes CDR1 SEHNR and CDR2 FQNEAQ (reference sequence). There are 12 residues in the CDR3.

V usage is TRBV6-4 and J usage is TRBJ2-5, with D perhaps matching TRBD1 (5 bases). Trimming took 6 bases from V and 0 from J, leaving 14 bases between them. This CDR3 has 15 amino acids. Germline V gene sequence: CDR1 MRHNA, CDR2 SNTAGT. CDR3 amino acids: CASRNRIRYQETQYF. CDR3 coding DNA: TGTGCCAGCAGAAACAGGATCCGGTACCAAGAGACCCAGTACTTC.

V is TRBV10-1 and J is TRBJ1-5; D is undetermined. CDR1 WNHNN and CDR2 SYGVQD come from the germline V gene (reference sequence). This CDR3 has 13 amino acids. V was shortened by 2 bases and J by 2 bases, with 4 bases between the two germline ends. Here the CDR3 reads CASSESRNQPQHF. DNA of the CDR3: TGCGCCAGCAGTGAGAGCCGCAATCAGCCCCAGCATTTT.

In DNA form, the CDR3 reads TGTGCCTCAATTCATCGGGGGTCTGATCAGCCCCAGCATTTT. Translating it yields CASIHRGSDQPQHF. The chain is built from TRBV19 and TRBJ1-5; tentatively, D is TRBD1 (5 bases). Trimming took off 11 bases at V and 5 bases at J, with 19 bases between the two ends. CDR3 size: 14 residues. The germline V gene has CDR1 LNHDA and CDR2 SQIVND (reference sequence).

The genes are TRBV7-9 and TRBJ2-5, with 7 bases fitting TRBD2. Per the germline V gene, CDR1 is SEHNR and CDR2 is FQNEAQ (reference sequence). Trimming cost V 2 bases and J 4 bases; bases outside gene matches: 10. The CDR3 totals 16 residues. CDR3 in amino acids: CASSLFGGRAGETQYF. The CDR3 DNA reads as TGTGCCAGCAGCTTATTTGGGGGGAGGGCCGGAGAGACCCAGTACTTC.

This rearrangement joins TRBV29-1 to TRBJ2-7; 12 bases map to TRBD2. CDR1 is SQVTM, CDR2 ANQGSEA, per germline. CDR3 length: 13 residues. Germline trimming cut 6 bases from V and 3 bases from J; bases unmatched to any gene: 3. The CDR3 spells CSVLAGGDYEQYF. CDR3 DNA sequence: TGCAGCGTGCTAGCGGGAGGGGACTACGAGCAGTACTTC.

The chain joins TRBV9 to TRBJ1-1; 7 nucleotides agree with TRBD1. The CDR3 is 14 residues long. The germline gives CDR1 SGDLS, CDR2 YYNGEE. V gave up 3 bases and J gave up 3 bases; unmatched junction bases: 5. The CDR3 nucleotides read TGTGCCAGCAGCGCGGGACAGACCCACACTGAAGCTTTCTTT. Translation: CASSAGQTHTEAFF.

The chain couples TRBV10-3 to TRBJ2-3, with 9 nucleotides matching TRBD1. The V gene end was trimmed by 6 bases and the J gene end by 1 base; junction bases not matched to a gene: 2. The CDR3 spans 14 residues. Germline CDR1 is ENHRY and CDR2 is SYGVKD. CDR3 nucleotide sequence: TGTGCCATCAGGGGACAGGGCCGCACAGATACGCAGTATTTT. Translated, it gives CAIRGQGRTDTQYF.